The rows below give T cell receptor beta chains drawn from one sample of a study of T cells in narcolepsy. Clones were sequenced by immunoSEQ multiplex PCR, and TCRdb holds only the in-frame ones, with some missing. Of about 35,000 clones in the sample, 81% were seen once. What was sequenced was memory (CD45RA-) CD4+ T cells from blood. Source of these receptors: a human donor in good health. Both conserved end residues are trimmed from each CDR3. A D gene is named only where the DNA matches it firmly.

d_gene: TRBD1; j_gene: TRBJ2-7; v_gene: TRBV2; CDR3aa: ASSTGVYEQY
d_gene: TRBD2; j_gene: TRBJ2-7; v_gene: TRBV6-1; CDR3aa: ASSSVAGGSYEQY
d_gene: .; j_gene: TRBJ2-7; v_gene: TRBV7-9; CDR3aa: ASSQSGYEQY
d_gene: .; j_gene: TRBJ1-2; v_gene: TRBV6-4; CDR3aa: ASSDNLRGTNYGYT
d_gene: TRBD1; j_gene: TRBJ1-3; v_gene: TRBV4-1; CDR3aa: ASSQDRGGQGTLSSGNTIY
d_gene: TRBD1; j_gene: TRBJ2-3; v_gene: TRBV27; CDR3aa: ASSFQGQGLVAQY
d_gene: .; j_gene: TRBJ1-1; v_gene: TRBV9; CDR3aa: ASSVAANTEAF
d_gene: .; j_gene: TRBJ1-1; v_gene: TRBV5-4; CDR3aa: ASSAWTAVNTEAF
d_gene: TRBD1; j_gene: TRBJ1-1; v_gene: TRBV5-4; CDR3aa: ASSLQGANTEAF
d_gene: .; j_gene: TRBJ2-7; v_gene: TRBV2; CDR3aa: ASSVGGPLSYEQY
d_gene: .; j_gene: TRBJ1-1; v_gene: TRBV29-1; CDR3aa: SVGRNTEAF
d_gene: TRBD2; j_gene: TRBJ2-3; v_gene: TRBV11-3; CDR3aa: ASSSPDAGLAGKSTDTQY
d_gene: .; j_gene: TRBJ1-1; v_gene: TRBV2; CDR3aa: ASSVYSGNTEAF
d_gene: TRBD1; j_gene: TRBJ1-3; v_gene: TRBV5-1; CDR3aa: ASSLTGGDTIY
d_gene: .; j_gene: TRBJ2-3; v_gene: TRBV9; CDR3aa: ASSVEGGVYTDTQY
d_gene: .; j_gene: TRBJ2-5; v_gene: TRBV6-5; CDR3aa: ASSTYGHTETQY
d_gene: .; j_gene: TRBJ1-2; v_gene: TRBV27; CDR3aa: ASGTNGYGYT
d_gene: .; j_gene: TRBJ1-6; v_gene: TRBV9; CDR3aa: ASSVSGNSPLH
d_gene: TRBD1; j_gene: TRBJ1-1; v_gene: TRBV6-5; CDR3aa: ASKTRQGKTEAF
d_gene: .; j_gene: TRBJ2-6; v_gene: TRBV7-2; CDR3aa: ASSATVGVLT
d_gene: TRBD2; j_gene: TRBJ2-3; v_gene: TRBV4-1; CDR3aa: ASSQDLSSGGNTQY
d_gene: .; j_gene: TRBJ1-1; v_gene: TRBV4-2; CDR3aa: ASSHEFQEPLTEAF
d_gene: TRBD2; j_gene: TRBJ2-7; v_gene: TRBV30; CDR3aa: ASELIAGSYEQY
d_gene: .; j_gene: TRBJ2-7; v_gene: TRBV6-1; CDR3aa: ASSEILGGSYEQY
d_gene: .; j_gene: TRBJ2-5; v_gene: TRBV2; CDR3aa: ASSQSTGNPETQY
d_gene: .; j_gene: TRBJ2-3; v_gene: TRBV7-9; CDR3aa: ASSQDVVGHADTQY
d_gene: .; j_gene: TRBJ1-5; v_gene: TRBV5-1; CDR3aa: ASSSEGSLGQPQH
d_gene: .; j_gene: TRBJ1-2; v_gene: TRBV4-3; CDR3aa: ASSQEWGGYT
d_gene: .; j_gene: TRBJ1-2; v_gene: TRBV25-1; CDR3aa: ASSEREGDGYT
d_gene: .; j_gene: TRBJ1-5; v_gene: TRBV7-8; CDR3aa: ASSLDGWQPQH
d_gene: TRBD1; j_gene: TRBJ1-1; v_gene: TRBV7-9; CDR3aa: ASSLFRDRGSPEAF
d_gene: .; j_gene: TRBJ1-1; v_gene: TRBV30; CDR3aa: AWSTRANTEAF
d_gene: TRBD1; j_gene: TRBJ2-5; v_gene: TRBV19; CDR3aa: ASSMTGVILETQY
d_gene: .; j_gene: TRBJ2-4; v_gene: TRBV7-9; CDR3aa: AGEVNDIQY
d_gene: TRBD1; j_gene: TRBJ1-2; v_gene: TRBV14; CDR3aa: ASSPGQVLVAYGYT
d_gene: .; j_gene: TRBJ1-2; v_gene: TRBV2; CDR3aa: ASVEGGENYGYT
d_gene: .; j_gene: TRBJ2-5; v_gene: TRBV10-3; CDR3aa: AISEKGNEETQY
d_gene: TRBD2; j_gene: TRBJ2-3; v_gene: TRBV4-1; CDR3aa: ASSQLLTSGSADTQY
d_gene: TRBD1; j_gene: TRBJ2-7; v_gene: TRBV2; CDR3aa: ASSGTGVYEQY
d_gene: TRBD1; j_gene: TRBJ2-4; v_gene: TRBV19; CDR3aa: ASSRTTGGVAKNIQY
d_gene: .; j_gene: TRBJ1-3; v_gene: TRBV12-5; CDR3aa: ASVRGSGNTIY
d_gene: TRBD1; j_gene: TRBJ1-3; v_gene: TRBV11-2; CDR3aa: ASSLRDRSSGNTIY
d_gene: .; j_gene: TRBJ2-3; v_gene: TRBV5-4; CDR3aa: ASSLLRDSRTDTQY
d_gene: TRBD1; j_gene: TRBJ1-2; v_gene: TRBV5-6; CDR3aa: ASSSRGQGALGYT
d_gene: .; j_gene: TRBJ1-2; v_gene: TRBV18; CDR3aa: ASSPGKGPNYGYT
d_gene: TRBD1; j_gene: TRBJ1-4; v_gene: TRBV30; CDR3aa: AWNRGGNEKLF
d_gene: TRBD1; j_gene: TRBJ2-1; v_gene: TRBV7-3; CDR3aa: ASSPSTGVLGNEQF
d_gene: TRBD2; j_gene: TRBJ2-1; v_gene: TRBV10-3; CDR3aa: AISPSGGYNEQF
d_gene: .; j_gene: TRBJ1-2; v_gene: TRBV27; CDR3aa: ASSLFLGRIYGYT
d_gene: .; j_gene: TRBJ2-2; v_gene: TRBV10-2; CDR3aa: ASTGGRTGELF
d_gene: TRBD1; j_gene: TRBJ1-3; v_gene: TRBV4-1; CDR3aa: ASSRPGQRTSGNTIY
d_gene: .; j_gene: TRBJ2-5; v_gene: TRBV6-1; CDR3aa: ASLSWGQETQY
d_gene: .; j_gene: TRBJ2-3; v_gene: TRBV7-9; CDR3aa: ASSLSWDTQY
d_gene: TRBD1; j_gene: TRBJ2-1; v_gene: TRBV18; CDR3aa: ASSLRGTGSSYNEQF
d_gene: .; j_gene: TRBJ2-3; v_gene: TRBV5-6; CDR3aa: ASSLLDRHPDTQY
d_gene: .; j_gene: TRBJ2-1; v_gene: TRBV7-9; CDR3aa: ASSRTKPHHNEQF
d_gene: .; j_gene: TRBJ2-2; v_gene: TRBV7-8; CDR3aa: ASNRPNTGELF
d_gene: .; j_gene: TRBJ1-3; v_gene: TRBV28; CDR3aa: ASSFGGPGNTIY
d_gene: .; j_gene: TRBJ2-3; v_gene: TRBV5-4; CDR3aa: ASSLAGRGRDTQY